The source of this T cell receptor (beta chain) is a study of T cell changes during pregnancy in multiple sclerosis (dated by TCRdb to about 2019). Looking at the study overall: Changes in the T cell repertoire over the course of pregnancy were examined in this study in women with multiple sclerosis.

Notes on this clone: No antigen is known for it. No base quality values were provided; no much bigger clone lies one nucleotide off.

The germline V gene yields MNHEY for CDR1 and SVGAGI for CDR2. CDR3 length: 16 amino acids, cysteine to phenylalanine. The CDR3 DNA has 48 bases and is translated from base 1. V is cut by 0 bases and J by 6 bases, and the space between the germline ends is 14 bases. The library was built by means of the immunoSEQ multiplex PCR assay. TCRdb retrieved this table from immuneACCESS and kept in-frame rearrangements only. Not all clones are present; in checked studies, unresolved V genes account for under half, and no reason is known for the remainder. This sample holds 35,000 to 50,000 clones; less than 90% were observed only once. The biggest ten clones account for around 1% of the sample.

This chain is built from TRBV6-5 and TRBJ2-2; TRBD1 might be the D gene, on 6 matching bases. The receptor was isolated from a female donor with multiple sclerosis, enrolled in a pregnancy study. Sequences were derived from CD4+ T cells from peripheral blood mononuclear cells, sampled in the second trimester of pregnancy. The CDR3 is CASSYSGSGVAGELFF. The DNA sequence follows: TGTGCCAGCAGTTACTCGGGGTCAGGGGTCGCCGGGGAGCTGTTTTTT.